These T cell receptor beta chains were read from a single sample in a study of identical twins. TCRdb independently ran MiXCR on the 5' RACE reads; one entry per CDR3 protein. Counted here are roughly 690,000 distinct CDR3 sequences, 5.5% to 6.5% occurring once; the ten biggest clones make up around 1.7%. Specimen: naive T cells sorted from blood. The receptors derive from a man aged 18 to 29 in good health. Each CDR3 is given with its conserved first and last residue. D genes are given only for firm matches. The size field is filled for only some rows; it gives once, few, many or a size class.

cdr3_aa cdr3_nt j_call v_call clone_size d_call
CSVKTGQQYF TGCAGCGTAAAGACAGGACAGCAGTACTTC TRBJ2-7 TRBV29-1 many -
CSASSGNGGDTQYF TGCAGTGCTTCAAGCGGGAACGGGGGAGATACGCAGTATTTT TRBJ2-3 TRBV20-1 many TRBD2
CSVERWDRGIGTQYF TGCAGCGTTGAAAGATGGGACAGGGGGATCGGGACCCAGTACTTC TRBJ2-5 TRBV29-1 few TRBD1
CAISESIGGSYEQYF TGTGCCATCAGTGAGTCGATCGGAGGCTCCTACGAGCAGTACTTC TRBJ2-7 TRBV10-3 - -
CSVITSAYNEQFF TGCAGTGTGATCACTAGCGCCTACAATGAGCAGTTCTTC TRBJ2-1 TRBV20-1 few TRBD2
CSASTSGLYNEQFF TGCAGTGCTTCGACTAGCGGCCTATACAATGAGCAGTTCTTC TRBJ2-1 TRBV20-1 - TRBD2
CATCTPVVETQYF TGTGCCACTTGCACTCCTGTCGTCGAGACCCAGTACTTC TRBJ2-5 TRBV28 few -
CASSKKDEGLAGEQYF TGTGCCAGCAGTAAAAAAGATGAGGGCCTCGCGGGGGAGCAGTACTTC TRBJ2-7 TRBV25-1 - -
CASSLVGRGQETQYF TGTGCCAGCAGCTTAGTTGGCAGGGGACAAGAGACCCAGTACTTC TRBJ2-5 TRBV7-7 - -
CASSPSGRGMIF TGTGCCAGCAGTCCTAGCGGGAGGGGCATGATCTTC TRBJ2-1 TRBV6-2/TRBV6-3 - TRBD2
CASSPSNTRTDTQYF TGCGCCAGCAGCCCTAGTAACACTCGCACAGATACGCAGTATTTT TRBJ2-3 TRBV5-1 few -
CASSPDEDYGYTF TGTGCCAGCAGCCCAGACGAAGACTATGGCTACACCTTC TRBJ1-2 TRBV7-9 many -
CSARDSRLAGADTQYF TGCAGTGCTAGAGATTCGAGGCTAGCGGGAGCAGATACGCAGTATTTT TRBJ2-3 TRBV20-1 many TRBD2
CASSLSPALRRDGYTF TGCGCCAGCAGCTTGTCTCCGGCTCTCCGGAGGGATGGCTACACCTTC TRBJ1-2 TRBV5-1 few -
CAIQPMTSSYEQYF TGTGCCATCCAACCCATGACATCCTCCTACGAGCAGTACTTC TRBJ2-7 TRBV10-3 - -
CASSKGGLAKNIQYF TGTGCCAGCAGCAAGGGGGGTCTAGCCAAAAACATTCAGTACTTC TRBJ2-4 TRBV28 many -
CASSQDWSAKETQYF TGTGCCAGCAGCCAAGATTGGTCGGCCAAAGAGACCCAGTACTTC TRBJ2-5 TRBV14 few -
CASSSRGGHGYTF TGTGCCAGCAGTTCCCGGGGGGGGCATGGCTACACCTTC TRBJ1-2 TRBV28 few -
CSVEHRGFGTEAFF TGCAGCGTTGAGCATAGGGGATTCGGCACTGAAGCTTTCTTT TRBJ1-1 TRBV29-1 many -
CASSYSVRTGGAYEQYF TGTGCCAGCAGTTACTCCGTTCGGACTGGAGGGGCGTACGAGCAGTACTTC TRBJ2-7 TRBV6-5 - -
CSVDRDRQGTYGYTF TGCAGCGTCGACAGGGACAGACAGGGGACCTATGGCTACACCTTC TRBJ1-2 TRBV29-1 many TRBD1
CAISRGTSGSSYNEQFF TGTGCCATCAGTAGGGGGACTAGCGGGAGCTCCTACAATGAGCAGTTCTTC TRBJ2-1 TRBV10-3 many TRBD2
CSARAASGRIYNEQFF TGCAGTGCTAGAGCGGCTAGCGGGAGGATCTACAATGAGCAGTTCTTC TRBJ2-1 TRBV20-1 many TRBD2
CSVEENNEQFF TGCAGCGTTGAGGAAAACAATGAGCAGTTCTTC TRBJ2-1 TRBV29-1 - -
CASSQGRSTDTQYF TGTGCCAGCAGCCAGGGACGGAGCACAGATACGCAGTATTTT TRBJ2-3 TRBV3-1 many -
CASSLRVGTYQPQHF TGTGCCAGCAGCTTACGGGTAGGGACTTACCAGCCCCAGCATTTT TRBJ1-5 TRBV7-2 many -
CSVETWTDYGYTF TGCAGCGTTGAGACGTGGACAGACTATGGCTACACCTTC TRBJ1-2 TRBV29-1 - -
CASSLVVSEYNEQFF TGTGCCAGCAGCTTAGTGGTCAGCGAATACAATGAGCAGTTCTTC TRBJ2-1 TRBV7-9 many -
CASSLGMLAGEQFF TGCGCCAGCAGCTTAGGGATGCTGGCTGGTGAGCAGTTCTTC TRBJ2-1 TRBV5-1 many -
CSVNLMGATNEKLFF TGCAGCGTGAATCTAATGGGAGCAACTAATGAAAAACTGTTTTTT TRBJ1-4 TRBV29-1 many -
CASSYSRLITDTQYF TGTGCCAGCAGTTACTCGAGGCTTATCACAGATACGCAGTATTTT TRBJ2-3 TRBV6-2/TRBV6-3 few -
CAWSEGQGNYNEQFF TGTGCCTGGAGCGAAGGACAGGGCAACTACAATGAGCAGTTCTTC TRBJ2-1 TRBV30 few TRBD1
CASSLAQDQETQYF TGCGCCAGCAGCTTGGCGCAGGACCAAGAGACCCAGTACTTC TRBJ2-5 TRBV5-1 many -
CSARTGLRQTQYF TGCAGTGCTAGAACGGGACTAAGGCAGACCCAGTACTTC TRBJ2-5 TRBV20-1 many TRBD2
CASSSGLAGGPLSNEQFF TGTGCCAGCAGCTCGGGACTAGCGGGAGGGCCTCTTTCCAATGAGCAGTTCTTC TRBJ2-1 TRBV11-1 few TRBD2
CASSLFEIDLLGGTDTQYF TGTGCCAGCAGTTTGTTCGAGATAGACTTACTAGGGGGGACAGATACGCAGTATTTT TRBJ2-3 TRBV12-3/TRBV12-4 many -
CASAPGGLNTGELFF TGTGCCAGCGCCCCGGGGGGCCTGAACACCGGGGAGCTGTTTTTT TRBJ2-2 TRBV6-4 few -
CASSSTRDHINTGELFF TGTGCCAGCAGTTCGACACGGGACCACATAAACACCGGGGAGCTGTTTTTT TRBJ2-2 TRBV12-3/TRBV12-4 many -
CSVLGEGRTYNEQFF TGCAGCGTTCTGGGGGAGGGAAGGACCTACAATGAGCAGTTCTTC TRBJ2-1 TRBV29-1 many TRBD2
CASSGGTGINTGELFF TGCGCCAGCAGCGGGGGGACAGGAATTAACACCGGGGAGCTGTTTTTT TRBJ2-2 TRBV5-1 many TRBD1
CASSFMRGGTEAFF TGTGCCAGCAGTTTTATGAGGGGAGGAACTGAAGCTTTCTTT TRBJ1-1 TRBV6-2/TRBV6-3 many -
CSVGTLTGAAAFF TGCAGCGTTGGGACCCTGACGGGAGCTGCAGCTTTCTTT TRBJ1-1 TRBV29-1 many -
CASSLAQGANEAFF TGCGCCAGCAGCTTGGCACAGGGGGCCAATGAAGCTTTCTTT TRBJ1-1 TRBV5-1 many TRBD1
CASSTRLAGDNEQFF TGTGCCAGCAGTACTCGACTAGCGGGAGACAATGAGCAGTTCTTC TRBJ2-1 TRBV27 few TRBD2
CSVDRGSNEQFF TGCAGCGTGGACAGGGGAAGCAATGAGCAGTTCTTC TRBJ2-1 TRBV29-1 many TRBD1